The 26 T cell receptor beta chains reported below all come from one sample, sequenced in a study of T cells in tuberculosis. Using immunoSEQ multiplex PCR, the repertoire was profiled, and TCRdb retains in-frame clones only, with some absent. The sample comprises 30,000 to 45,000 clones, 93% of which are singletons, and around 7% rests with the top ten. The specimen was PBMCs. The receptors come from a donor aged 10 to 29 with latent tuberculosis or without tuberculosis infection.

This clone was detected once. The V and J genes are TRBV9 and TRBJ2-3, with D perhaps TRBD2 (5 bases). CDR1 is SGDLS, CDR2 YYNGEE, per germline. The V end lost 5 bases, the J end lost 0 bases, and 13 bases lay between the germline ends. This CDR3 is built from 15 residues. DNA of the CDR3: TGTGCCAGCAGTCTAGCCCTACCTAGCACAGATACGCAGTATTTT. It is translated as CASSLALPSTDTQYF.

The chain couples TRBV25-1 to TRBJ2-7, with 7 bases fitting TRBD2. Germline loops: CDR1 MGHDK, CDR2 SYGVNS. V gave up 8 bases and J gave up 4 bases; unmatched junction bases: 8. This CDR3 is 13 amino acids long. CDR3 in DNA: TGTGCCAGCGGGGGGGGAGGAATTTACGAGCAGTACTTC. Translation: CASGGGGIYEQYF.

This clone has only one observation. The rearrangement joins TRBV7-3 to TRBJ1-1; TRBD1 matches 7 bases. Germline CDR1 SGHTA, CDR2 FQGTGA. There are 16 residues in the CDR3. V shed 4 bases and J 1 base; nucleotides not matched to a gene: 9. The DNA of the CDR3 is TGTGCCAGCAGCTCAACGACAGGGCTGACGAACACTGAAGCTTTCTTT. This encodes CASSSTTGLTNTEAFF.

This rearrangement joins TRBV5-5 to TRBJ1-2, with 7 bases lining up with TRBD1. J was trimmed by 0 bases and V by 3 bases; bases with no gene match: 5. Germline V gene data show CDR1 as SGHKS and CDR2 as YYEKEE (reference sequence). The CDR3 runs 15 residues. The CDR3 sequence: CASSWGTEANYGYTF. Here the CDR3 DNA reads TGTGCCAGCAGCTGGGGGACAGAGGCTAACTATGGCTACACCTTC.

V gene TRBV9 combines with J gene TRBJ1-2, with a tentative D call TRBD1 (5 bases). CDR1 SGDLS and CDR2 YYNGEE come from the germline V gene. Trimming pared 2 bases from V and 0 bases from J, leaving 11 bases between. The CDR3 runs 15 residues. The CDR3 loop is CASSVGTGTNYGYTF. The CDR3 nucleotides are TGTGCCAGCAGCGTGGGGACTGGGACTAACTATGGCTACACCTTC.

The chain recombines TRBV5-1 with TRBJ2-3; D may be TRBD2 (5 bases). Trimming shortened V by 0 bases and J by 1 base, and 15 bases separated the two germline ends. In germline, CDR1 is SGHRS, CDR2 YFSETQ. CDR3 size: 17 residues. The CDR3 is CASSLGLRRVGTDTQYF. CDR3 bases: TGCGCCAGCAGCTTGGGTCTTCGGCGGGTGGGCACAGATACGCAGTATTTT.

The CDR3, as DNA: TGTGCCAGTAGAAGAGGGTCGGAAGGAAACACCATATATTTT. This sequence encodes CASRRGSEGNTIYF. This chain links TRBV19 with TRBJ1-3; D remains unclear. This CDR3 has 14 amino acids. Trimming pared 6 bases from V and 4 bases from J, leaving 13 bases between. The V gene's germline CDR1 is LNHDA and CDR2 SQIVND (reference sequence).

This chain connects TRBV19 to TRBJ2-7, with no clear D. CDR1 and CDR2 (germline): LNHDA, SQIVND (reference sequence). The CDR3 is 13 residues long. V lost 4 bases to trimming and J lost 2 bases, with 9 bases between them. The CDR3 loop is CASSNPLTYEQYF. In DNA form, the CDR3 reads TGTGCCAGTAGTAACCCCCTAACCTACGAGCAGTACTTC.

The chain uses TRBV5-1 and TRBJ2-2; TRBD1 agrees at 7 bases. This CDR3 spans 18 amino acids. Trimming at V came to 0 bases and at J to 4 bases, leaving 12 bases not matched to a gene. Germline V lookup: CDR1 SGHRS, CDR2 YFSETQ. The CDR3 DNA sequence: TGCGCCAGCAGCTTGGCCGGACTTTCCGGGACAGTCACCGGGGAGCTGTTTTTT. This gives the protein CASSLAGLSGTVTGELFF.

The rearrangement links TRBV23-1 to TRBJ1-2; TRBD1 matches 8 bases. TRBV23-1 is an ORF, with its function uncertain. The V gene end was trimmed by 0 bases and the J gene end by 7 bases; junction bases not matched to a gene: 7. CDR3 length: 15 residues. The CDR3 DNA is TGCGCCAGCAGTCAATCCGCGGACAGGGTATCTGGCTACACCTTC. Translated, it gives CASSQSADRVSGYTF.

The chain couples TRBV6-5 to TRBJ2-3; 10 bases align to TRBD2. The CDR3 has 15 residues. V lost 6 bases, J lost 3 bases, and 6 bases stayed unmatched. Germline CDR1 and CDR2: MNHEY and SVGAGI. CDR3 bases: TGTGCCAGCAGCTATAGCGGGGGGATAACAGATACGCAGTATTTT. Its protein product is CASSYSGGITDTQYF.

The chain joins TRBV5-1 to TRBJ2-5; D perhaps matches TRBD2 (6 bases). The V and J ends lost 0 bases and 5 bases respectively, with 11 bases between them. The CDR3 is 14 residues long. Germline CDR1 is SGHRS and CDR2 is YFSETQ. CDR3 nucleotides: TGCGCCAGCAGCTTGGAGGGCGGGACGGAGACCCAGTACTTC. Its translation is CASSLEGGTETQYF.

The gene calls are TRBV6-5 and TRBJ1-3; D is uncertain. The germline CDR1 and CDR2 sequences are MNHEY and SVGAGI. CDR3 length equals 15 residues. With 0 bases removed from V and 0 bases from J, the gap between germline ends came to 6 bases. The CDR3 region is CASSYSWSSGNTIYF. For the CDR3, the DNA is TGTGCCAGCAGTTACTCCTGGAGCTCTGGAAACACCATATATTTT.

V is TRBV30 and J is TRBJ1-2; D is unclear. CDR3 length equals 15 residues. V was shortened by 3 bases and J by 5 bases, with 19 bases between the two germline ends. CDR1 GTSNPN and CDR2 SVGIG come from the germline V gene (reference sequence). The CDR3 nucleotides are TGTGCCTGGAGGCCATTCGGAGGCCGCTTTTATGGCTACACCTTC. It codes for CAWRPFGGRFYGYTF.

J is TRBJ2-3 and V is TRBV5-1, with TRBD2 matching over 9 bases. CDR3 length: 17 residues. V shed 1 base and J 4 bases; nucleotides not matched to a gene: 10. Germline lookup yields CDR1 SGHRS and CDR2 YFSETQ. CDR3 amino acids: CASSLWASGVIADTQYF. The CDR3 region has the DNA TGCGCCAGCAGCTTGTGGGCTAGCGGGGTTATCGCAGATACGCAGTATTTT.

This clone was recorded once. The chain links TRBV19 to TRBJ2-7; D possibly corresponds to TRBD1 (6 bases). Germline V gene lookup returns CDR1 LNHDA and CDR2 SQIVND (reference sequence). V gave up 3 bases and J gave up 4 bases, with 16 bases separating them. CDR3 length equals 15 residues. Here the CDR3 DNA reads TGTGCCAGTAGTATTTTGGGGGCTGGCCCTTACGAGCAGTACTTC. Translating it yields CASSILGAGPYEQYF.

The chain carries TRBV30 and TRBJ1-4, with TRBD1 as a possible D gene (6 bases). CDR1 is GTSNPN and CDR2 is SVGIG in the germline V gene (reference sequence). V lost 3 bases to trimming and J lost 8 bases, with 13 bases between them. This CDR3 is built from 13 residues. CDR3 nucleotides: TGTGCCTGGAGCAGGGGAGGGGGAGAAAAACTGTTTTTT. Protein product: CAWSRGGGEKLFF.

The J gene is TRBJ2-5, the V gene TRBV7-2, with D perhaps matching TRBD1 (6 bases). Germline CDR1 SGHTA, CDR2 FQGNSA. V lost 3 bases and J 1 base, leaving 9 bases between the germline ends. This CDR3 is built from 14 residues. The CDR3: CASSFQQGQETQYF. CDR3 sequence (DNA): TGTGCCAGCAGCTTCCAACAGGGCCAAGAGACCCAGTACTTC.

The chain joins TRBV5-1 to TRBJ1-3; possibly TRBD1 for D (6 bases). The CDR3 has 15 residues. The V end was cut by 4 bases, the J end by 1 base, with 12 bases between. In germline, CDR1 is SGHRS, CDR2 YFSETQ. The CDR3 DNA follows: TGCGCCAGCAGCCGGGACACAGGGTCTGGAAACACCATATATTTT. Amino acid sequence: CASSRDTGSGNTIYF.

V and J are TRBV7-8 and TRBJ1-2, with D unclear. Germline values: CDR1 SGHVS, CDR2 FQNEAQ. The V and J ends lost 1 base and 7 bases respectively, with 16 bases between them. This CDR3 is 15 amino acids long. The CDR3 sequence: CASSLGADNVSGYTF. The CDR3, as DNA: TGTGCCAGCAGCTTAGGGGCAGACAATGTTAGTGGCTACACCTTC. The complete variable domain, with remaining parts taken from reference TRBV7-8 and TRBJ1-2, reads GAGVSQSPRYKVAKRGQDVALRCDPISGHVSLFWYQQALGQGPEFLTYFQNEAQLDKSGLPSDRFFAERPEGSVSTLKIQRTQQEDSAVYLCASSLGADNVSGYTFGSGTRLTVV.

The rearrangement links TRBV28 to TRBJ1-2, with a possible D match to TRBD1 (5 bases). Trimming took 5 bases from V and 3 from J, leaving 13 bases between them. The CDR3 is 14 amino acids. Germline V CDR1 and CDR2: MDHEN, SYDVKM. The CDR3 loop is CASSPIDSYYGYTF. The CDR3 DNA is TGTGCCAGCAGTCCCATTGACAGTTACTATGGCTACACCTTC.

The gene calls are TRBV15 and TRBJ2-1, with D perhaps matching TRBD2 (5 bases). The CDR3 consists of 15 residues. V lost 0 bases and J lost 7, with 13 bases in between. Looked up from germline, CDR1 is LNHNV and CDR2 is YYDKDF (reference sequence). In nucleotides, the CDR3 is TGTGCCACCAGCAGAGATTACGGGGTTACGAATGAGCAGTTCTTC. This encodes CATSRDYGVTNEQFF.

The CDR3 protein is CASSSPGQSYGYTF. Written as DNA, the CDR3 is TGCGCCAGCAGCTCCCCGGGACAGAGCTATGGCTACACCTTC. V usage is TRBV5-1 and J usage is TRBJ1-2; 7 bases agree with TRBD1. CDR1 is SGHRS and CDR2 is YFSETQ in the germline V gene. This CDR3 comprises 14 residues. V shed 3 bases and J 4 bases; nucleotides not matched to a gene: 6.

This clone has more than one count but fewer than ten. The chain carries TRBV25-1 and TRBJ2-4, with 8 nucleotides matching TRBD1. Germline values: CDR1 MGHDK, CDR2 SYGVNS. The CDR3 runs 15 residues. V shed 3 bases and J 12 bases; nucleotides not matched to a gene: 13. CDR3 sequence: CASSEKTGEVVTQYF. CDR3 DNA: TGTGCCAGCAGTGAGAAGACAGGGGAGGTTGTCACTCAGTACTTC.

The J gene is TRBJ2-1, the V gene TRBV7-8; D remains unclear. Germline V gene data show CDR1 as SGHVS and CDR2 as FQNEAQ. The CDR3 spans 13 residues. V lost 6 bases, J lost 8 bases, and 14 bases lay in between. CDR3 sequence (DNA): TGTGCCAGCAGTGCTTACACGCAGGATGAGCAGTTCTTC. This sequence encodes CASSAYTQDEQFF.

J is TRBJ1-2 and V is TRBV6-5; 9 bases are a match to TRBD1. The length of the CDR3 is 13 residues. Looked up from germline, CDR1 is MNHEY and CDR2 is SVGAGI. V lost 7 bases to trimming and J lost 3 bases; unmatched junction nucleotides: 3. CDR3 sequence: CASTRTGDYGYTF. The CDR3 nucleotides read TGTGCCAGCACCCGGACAGGGGACTATGGCTACACCTTC.